One and the same sample provided the 27 T cell receptor beta chains below, sequenced in a study of somatic mutations in cytotoxic T cells in rheumatoid arthritis. TCRdb's copy holds only in-frame clones and misses some; the assay was immunoSEQ multiplex PCR. The table has some 2,000 clones, 70% to 75% seen once. The input for sequencing was CD8+ T cells sorted from blood, taken at a follow-up visit. Source of these receptors: a man aged 65 to 79 with rheumatoid arthritis.

The chain couples TRBV6-5 to TRBJ2-5, with D unresolved. This CDR3 contains 13 residues. V lost 3 bases and J 4 bases, leaving 9 bases between the germline ends. CDR1 is MNHEY and CDR2 is SVGAGI in the germline V gene. The CDR3 is CASSYGSLETQYF. CDR3 nucleotides: TGTGCCAGCAGTTATGGGTCATTAGAGACCCAGTACTTC.

The CDR3 is CASMTTGPSQETQYF. For the CDR3, the DNA is TGTGCCAGTATGACGACGGGTCCTAGTCAAGAGACCCAGTACTTC. The chain links TRBV6-5 to TRBJ2-5; D remains unclear. With 9 bases removed from V and 2 bases from J, the gap between germline ends came to 19 bases. Looked up from germline, CDR1 is MNHEY and CDR2 is SVGAGI. This CDR3 is built from 15 residues.

This chain joins TRBV6-1 and TRBJ2-3; D gene uncertain. The CDR3 spans 15 residues. V lost 1 base to trimming and J lost 0 bases, with 8 bases between them. Germline V gene sequence: CDR1 MNHNS, CDR2 SASEGT. CDR3 region: CASSEDGSSTDTQYF. In nucleotides, the CDR3 is TGTGCCAGCAGTGAAGACGGCTCTAGCACAGATACGCAGTATTTT.

The chain joins TRBV5-6 to TRBJ2-5, with 10 bases matching TRBD2. The CDR3 is 14 amino acids. The V segment lost 4 bases and the J segment 6 bases; nucleotides outside the gene matches: 6. CDR1 and CDR2 from the germline V gene are SGHDT and YYEEEE. In nucleotides, the CDR3 is TGTGCCAGCAGCCTTAGCGGGGGGAGGAAGACCCAGTACTTC. Residues: CASSLSGGRKTQYF.

The chain combines TRBV6-6 with TRBJ2-3, with D perhaps given as TRBD1 or TRBD2 (6 bases each). Per germline, CDR1 MNHNY and CDR2 SVGAGI (reference sequence). The V end lost 6 bases, the J end lost 1 base, and 14 bases lay between the germline ends. The CDR3 has 15 residues. The CDR3 here is CASRPTGGGTDTQYF. In nucleotides, the CDR3 is TGTGCCAGCAGACCAACCGGGGGCGGCACAGATACGCAGTATTTT.

The V and J genes are TRBV19 and TRBJ2-1; no reliable D call. The CDR3 loop spans 12 amino acids. From germline, CDR1 is LNHDA and CDR2 SQIVND (reference sequence). V lost 11 bases, J lost 1 base, and 9 bases lay in between. The CDR3 region is CAFQRSYNEQFF. The CDR3 DNA sequence: TGTGCCTTCCAACGTTCCTACAATGAGCAGTTCTTC.

This clone was seen a few times. The chain employs TRBV5-1 and TRBJ2-1, with 9 positions matching TRBD1. CDR3 length: 16 amino acids. The ends lost 1 base at V and 5 bases at J; junction bases unmatched: 7. Germline CDR1 and CDR2: SGHRS and YFSETQ. CDR3 DNA sequence: TGCGCCAGCAGCTTGTGGCTGGGACAGGGCAACAATGAGCAGTTCTTC. It codes for CASSLWLGQGNNEQFF.

This sequence joins TRBV6-6 and TRBJ1-1; no firm D call. V lost 5 bases and J lost 1, with 8 bases in between. The CDR3 length is 13 residues. CDR1 MNHNY and CDR2 SVGAGI come from the germline V gene (reference sequence). CDR3: CASSVTPNTEAFF. CDR3 DNA sequence: TGTGCCAGCAGTGTTACACCGAACACTGAAGCTTTCTTT.

The chain carries TRBV18 and TRBJ2-3; 8 nucleotides match TRBD1. The CDR3 runs to 16 residues. J gave up 7 bases and V 3 bases, and 12 bases lay outside the gene matches. Germline CDR1 reads KGHSH; CDR2 reads LQKENI. Here the CDR3 reads CASSPRQGSTGNTQYF. In DNA form, the CDR3 reads TGTGCCAGCTCACCTAGACAGGGGTCTACGGGAAATACGCAGTATTTT.

The chain recombines TRBV4-1 with TRBJ1-5; D may be TRBD1 (5 bases). Trimming cost V 1 base and J 7 bases, with 14 bases left between them. Germline V gene lookup returns CDR1 MGHRA and CDR2 YSYEKL. This CDR3 comprises 15 residues. CDR3 loop: CASSQGQGAGQPQHF. Here the CDR3 DNA reads TGCGCCAGCAGCCAAGGCCAGGGTGCGGGGCAGCCCCAGCATTTT.

In its sample, this clone was seen a few times. V usage is TRBV7-6 and J usage is TRBJ2-7; D may be TRBD2 (7 bases). The CDR3 is made up of 16 amino acids. The germline V and J ends were trimmed by 0 bases and 3 bases, with 15 bases remaining between them. Germline assignment: CDR1 SGHVS and CDR2 FNYEAQ. In nucleotides, the CDR3 is TGTGCCAGCAGCTTAGCGGTGGGAGGGGGGATCTACGAGCAGTACTTC. It codes for CASSLAVGGGIYEQYF.

The J gene is TRBJ2-7, the V gene TRBV7-9; TRBD2 might be the D (5 bases). The V gene's germline CDR1 is SEHNR and CDR2 FQNEAQ (reference sequence). With 3 bases removed from V and 2 bases from J, the gap between germline ends came to 8 bases. CDR3 length: 13 residues. The CDR3: CASSFGETYEQYF. DNA for the CDR3: TGTGCCAGCAGCTTTGGGGAGACCTACGAGCAGTACTTC.

The chain combines TRBV2 with TRBJ1-4, with 7 bases identical to TRBD1. Germline CDR1 SNHLY, CDR2 FYNNEI. CDR3 length equals 15 residues. J was trimmed by 3 bases and V by 4 bases; bases with no gene match: 5. The CDR3 DNA is TGTGCCAGCAGTGCATGGGACAGCTCTAATGAAAAACTGTTTTTT. This translates into CASSAWDSSNEKLFF.

The J gene is TRBJ2-1, the V gene TRBV7-8; 7 bases are shared with TRBD2. Looked up from germline, CDR1 is SGHVS and CDR2 is FQNEAQ. CDR3 length equals 17 residues. After removal of 6 bases from V and 1 base from J, the junction contained 12 bases not matched to a gene. The CDR3 reads CASSPVWGGMSYNEQFF. The DNA of the CDR3 is TGTGCCAGCAGTCCCGTTTGGGGGGGGATGTCCTACAATGAGCAGTTCTTC.

The genes are TRBV13 and TRBJ1-4, with D possibly being TRBD1 (5 bases). Trimming shortened V by 0 bases and J by 3 bases, and 8 bases separated the two germline ends. The CDR3 totals 15 residues. The germline V gene encodes CDR1 PRHDT and CDR2 FYEKMQ (reference sequence). This CDR3 reads CASSLGRGANEKLFF. Here the CDR3 DNA reads TGTGCCAGCAGCTTAGGACGGGGGGCTAATGAAAAACTGTTTTTT. Full variable domain (outside the CDR3, taken from reference TRBV13 and TRBJ1-4): AAGVIQSPRHLIKEKRETATLKCYPIPRHDTVYWYQQGPGQDPQFLISFYEKMQSDKGSIPDRFSAQQFSDYHSELNMSSLELGDSALYFCASSLGRGANEKLFFGSGTQLSVL.

This clone was seen only a few times. The CDR3 coding sequence is TGTGCCAGCAGCCCATACCGGGCCAACGTCCTGACTTTC. Its translation is CASSPYRANVLTF. The J gene is TRBJ2-6, the V gene TRBV21-1. TRBV21-1 is noted as a pseudogene. The CDR3 has 13 residues.

DNA for the CDR3: TGCGCCAGCAGTCAATCGAGGCTACGACAGGTTGCAACTAATGAAAAACTGTTTTTT. Translating gives CASSQSRLRQVATNEKLFF. The chain recombines TRBV23-1 with TRBJ1-4, with D tentatively TRBD1 (6 bases). TRBV23-1 counts as an open reading frame of uncertain function. CDR3 size: 19 residues. V was pared by 0 bases and J by 0 bases, with 17 bases between.

The CDR3 here is CASSYSLQGSLHF. The CDR3 DNA is TGTGCCAGCAGTTACTCGCTACAGGGTAGTCTCCACTTT. J is TRBJ1-6 and V is TRBV6-5; D perhaps matches TRBD1 (6 bases). Germline V gene sequence: CDR1 MNHEY, CDR2 SVGAGI. The CDR3 contains 13 residues. Trimming stripped 0 bases from V and 16 bases from J, with 13 bases between.

The chain recombines TRBV6-6 with TRBJ1-2; unclear D gene. Trimming removed 9 bases from V and 4 bases from J, with 18 bases in between. Germline V gene lookup returns CDR1 MNHNY and CDR2 SVGAGI (reference sequence). This CDR3 spans 14 amino acids. CDR3 coding DNA: TGTGCCAGTCAACCCCAAGGGTCCGTCTATGGCTACACCTTC. The encoded protein is CASQPQGSVYGYTF.

This chain joins TRBV11-2 and TRBJ2-7, with no clear D. Trimming cost V 1 base and J 4 bases, with 8 bases left between them. Germline V gives CDR1 SGHAT, CDR2 FQNNGV. There are 13 residues in the CDR3. CDR3 region: CASSLALLYEQYF. CDR3 DNA sequence: TGTGCCAGCAGCTTAGCCCTCTTATACGAGCAGTACTTC.

This clone was detected only a few times. V usage is TRBV28 and J usage is TRBJ2-1; TRBD1 aligns across 8 bases. CDR3 length equals 15 residues. V lost 4 bases, J lost 4 bases, and 6 bases stayed unmatched. Germline loops: CDR1 MDHEN, CDR2 SYDVKM. CDR3 loop: CASSSGQDVYNEQFF. The CDR3 coding sequence is TGTGCCAGCAGTTCGGGACAGGACGTATACAATGAGCAGTTCTTC.

The chain uses TRBV5-1 and TRBJ2-5; unclear D gene. This CDR3 has 17 residues. CDR1 SGHRS and CDR2 YFSETQ come from the germline V gene. The germline V and J ends were trimmed by 4 bases and 0 bases, with 19 bases remaining between them. The CDR3: CASSLSETRLDQETQYF. The CDR3 DNA reads TGCGCCAGCAGCCTTTCAGAGACACGGCTAGACCAAGAGACCCAGTACTTC.

The chain links TRBV10-3 to TRBJ2-7; D may be TRBD1 (6 bases). The V gene lost 2 bases and the J gene lost 0 bases, with 8 bases spanning the gap. Germline CDR1 ENHRY, CDR2 SYGVKD. This CDR3 is 14 amino acids long. The DNA for the CDR3 is TGTGCCATCAGTGAGCAGGGGAGCTCCTACGAGCAGTACTTC. Its protein product is CAISEQGSSYEQYF.

V gene TRBV6-5 combines with J gene TRBJ2-1; 10 bases are shared with TRBD1. This CDR3 has 14 residues. From germline, CDR1 is MNHEY and CDR2 SVGAGI. The V segment lost 8 bases and the J segment 4 bases; nucleotides outside the gene matches: 5. CDR3 amino acids: CASRGQGIYNEQFF. DNA for the CDR3: TGTGCCAGCCGGGGACAGGGGATATACAATGAGCAGTTCTTC.

The CDR3 region is CASSQGPTSGANVLTF. The CDR3 nucleotides are TGTGCCAGCAGCCAGGGTCCCACGTCTGGGGCCAACGTCCTGACTTTC. This rearrangement joins TRBV28 to TRBJ2-6; D may be TRBD1 (5 bases). This CDR3 is 16 amino acids long. Germline V lookup: CDR1 MDHEN, CDR2 SYDVKM. V was cut by 6 bases and J by 1 base, with 13 bases left in between.

The chain's CDR3 is CASSFADKQFF. As DNA, the CDR3 is TGTGCCAGCAGCTTCGCAGACAAGCAGTTCTTC. The V call is TRBV7-9, the J call TRBJ2-1; D is unclear. Trimming took off 3 bases at V and 11 bases at J, with 8 bases between the two ends. Germline loops: CDR1 SEHNR, CDR2 FQNEAQ (reference sequence). The CDR3 sequence is 11 residues long.

The rearrangement joins TRBV5-4 to TRBJ2-7; D perhaps matches TRBD1 (5 bases). Germline V gene sequence: CDR1 SGHNT, CDR2 YYREEE (reference sequence). With 0 bases removed from V and 1 base from J, the gap between germline ends came to 11 bases. The CDR3 is 15 residues long. The chain's CDR3 is CASSLEGAGSYEQYF. CDR3 coding DNA: TGTGCCAGCAGCTTGGAAGGTGCAGGGTCCTACGAGCAGTACTTC.